One sample yielded the 2 T cell receptor beta chains listed below, sequenced in a study of blood T cell repertoires in COVID-19. Sequenced by immunoSEQ multiplex PCR; TCRdb stores in-frame clones only, minus some. Of around 270,000 clones in the sample, 84% were seen once. Sequenced input: peripheral blood. The source of these receptors is a person aged 65 to 85 with COVID-19, enrolled during active disease.

The chain carries TRBV3-1 (or the pseudogene TRBV3-2) and TRBJ2-1, with unresolved D. The CDR3 extends over 11 amino acids. CDR1 is LGHDT and CDR2 is YNNKEL in the germline V gene (reference sequence). Trimming left V 11 bases short and J 7 bases short, with 12 bases between. The CDR3 here is CAPLPMNEQFF. The DNA for the CDR3 is TGTGCCCCGCTACCGATGAATGAGCAGTTCTTC.

V gene TRBV19 combines with J gene TRBJ2-3; 10 bases are a match to TRBD2. This CDR3 has 15 amino acids. V lost 6 bases and J lost 1; bases outside the gene matches: 4. Germline CDR1 is LNHDA and CDR2 is SQIVND (reference sequence). The CDR3 reads CASRLLAGGTDTQYF. Written as DNA, the CDR3 is TGTGCCAGTAGACTCCTAGCGGGGGGCACAGATACGCAGTATTTT.